Detailed here is one T cell receptor beta chain. This entry is derived from a study of blood T cell repertoires in COVID-19. Overall study: The United States, Italy and Spain supplied acute and convalescent COVID-19 samples. PBMCs, B-cell-depleted T cells, or T cells provided the cDNA or gDNA that made up the material.

The authors' processing: Reference gene primers were amplified, and this amplification served to estimate nucleated cell counts. Only in-frame clones appear in the TCRdb table, and some are missing; sequencing was by immunoSEQ multiplex PCR. V and J calls and clone size are copied from that table; D and trimming were computed from the DNA. Among about 70,000 clones, about 88% were seen once, and the ten largest hold around 1.3%. Trimming removed 7 bases from V and 1 base from J; junction bases left unmatched: 6. This CDR3 spans 14 amino acids. Germline V CDR1 and CDR2: LNHDA, SQIVND (reference sequence).

The chain is built from TRBV19 and TRBJ1-2; 7 bases are a match to TRBD1. Material for sequencing was peripheral blood. The source of this sequence is a human donor in a cohort sampled during active COVID-19. CDR3 in DNA: TGTGCCAGTACCTGGGACAGTAATAACTATGGCTACACCTTC. It is translated as CASTWDSNNYGYTF.